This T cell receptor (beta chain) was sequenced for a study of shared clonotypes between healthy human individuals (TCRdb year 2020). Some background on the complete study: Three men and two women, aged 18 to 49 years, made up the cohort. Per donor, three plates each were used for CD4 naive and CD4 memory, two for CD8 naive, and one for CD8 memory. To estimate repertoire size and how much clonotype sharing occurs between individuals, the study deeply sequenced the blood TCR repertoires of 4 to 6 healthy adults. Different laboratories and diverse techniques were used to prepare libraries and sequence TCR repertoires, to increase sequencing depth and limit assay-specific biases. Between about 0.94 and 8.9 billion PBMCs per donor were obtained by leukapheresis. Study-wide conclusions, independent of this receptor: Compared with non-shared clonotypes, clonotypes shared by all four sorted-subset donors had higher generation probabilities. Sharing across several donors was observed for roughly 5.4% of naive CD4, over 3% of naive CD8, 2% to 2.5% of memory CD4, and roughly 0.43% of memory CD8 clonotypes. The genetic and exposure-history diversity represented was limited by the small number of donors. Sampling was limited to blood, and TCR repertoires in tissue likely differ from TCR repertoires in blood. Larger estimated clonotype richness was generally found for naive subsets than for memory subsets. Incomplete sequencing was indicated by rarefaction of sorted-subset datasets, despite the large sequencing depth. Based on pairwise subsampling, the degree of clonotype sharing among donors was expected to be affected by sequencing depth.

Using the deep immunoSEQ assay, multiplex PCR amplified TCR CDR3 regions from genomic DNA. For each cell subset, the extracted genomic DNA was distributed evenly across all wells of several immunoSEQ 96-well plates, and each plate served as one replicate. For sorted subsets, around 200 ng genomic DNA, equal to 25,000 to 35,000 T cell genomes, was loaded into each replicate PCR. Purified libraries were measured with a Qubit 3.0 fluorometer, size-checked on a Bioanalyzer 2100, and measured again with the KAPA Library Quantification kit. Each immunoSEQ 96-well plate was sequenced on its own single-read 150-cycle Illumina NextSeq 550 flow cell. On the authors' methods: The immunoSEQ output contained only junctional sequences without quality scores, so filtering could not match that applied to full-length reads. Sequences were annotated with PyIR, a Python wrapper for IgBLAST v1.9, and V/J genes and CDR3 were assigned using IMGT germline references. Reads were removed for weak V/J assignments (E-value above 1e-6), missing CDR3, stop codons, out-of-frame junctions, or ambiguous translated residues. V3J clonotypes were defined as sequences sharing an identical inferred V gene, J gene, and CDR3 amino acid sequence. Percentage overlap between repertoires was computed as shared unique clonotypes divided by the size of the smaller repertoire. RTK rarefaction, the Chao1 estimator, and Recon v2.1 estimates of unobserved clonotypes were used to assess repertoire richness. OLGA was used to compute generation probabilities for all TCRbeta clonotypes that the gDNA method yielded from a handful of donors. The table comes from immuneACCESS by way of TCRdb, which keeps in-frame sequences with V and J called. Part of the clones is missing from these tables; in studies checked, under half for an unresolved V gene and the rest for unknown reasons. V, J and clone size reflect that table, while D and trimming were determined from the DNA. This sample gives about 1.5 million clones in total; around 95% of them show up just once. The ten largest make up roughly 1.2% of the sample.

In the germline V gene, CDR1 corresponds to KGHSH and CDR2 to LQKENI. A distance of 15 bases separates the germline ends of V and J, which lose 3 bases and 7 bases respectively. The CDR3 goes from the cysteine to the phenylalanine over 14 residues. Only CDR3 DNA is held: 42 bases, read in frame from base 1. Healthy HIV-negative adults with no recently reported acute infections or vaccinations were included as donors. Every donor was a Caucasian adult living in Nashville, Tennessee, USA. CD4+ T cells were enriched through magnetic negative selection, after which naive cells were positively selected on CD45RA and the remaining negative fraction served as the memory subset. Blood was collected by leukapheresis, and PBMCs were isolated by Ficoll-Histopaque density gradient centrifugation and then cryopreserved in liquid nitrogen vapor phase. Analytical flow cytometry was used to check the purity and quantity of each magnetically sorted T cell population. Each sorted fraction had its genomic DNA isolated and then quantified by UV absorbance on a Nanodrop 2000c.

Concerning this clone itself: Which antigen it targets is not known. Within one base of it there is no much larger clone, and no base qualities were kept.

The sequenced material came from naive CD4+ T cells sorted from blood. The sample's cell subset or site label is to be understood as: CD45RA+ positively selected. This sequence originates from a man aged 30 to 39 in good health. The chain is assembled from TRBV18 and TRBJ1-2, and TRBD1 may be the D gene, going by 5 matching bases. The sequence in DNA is TGTGCCAGCTCACCGGTAGGGACCGTATCTGGCTACACCTTC. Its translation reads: CASSPVGTVSGYTF.